This T cell receptor (beta chain) was profiled in a study of T-cell reconstitution after alpha-beta-depleted transplantation in children. TCRbeta library preparation incorporated unique molecular identifiers. TCRdb passed the PCR reads through MiXCR, listing each CDR3 protein once. This sample has approximately 490,000 distinct CDR3 sequences, with under 15% found just once. Many counts were recorded for this clonotype. Germline values: CDR1 ENHRY, CDR2 SYGVKD. V was shortened by 6 bases and J by 2 bases, with 4 bases between the two germline ends. The CDR3 sequence is 11 residues long. Sequenced here: PBMCs from the stem cell graft donor, sampled from the stem cell graft. The V and J genes are TRBV10-3 and TRBJ1-1; D unresolved. This TCR was recovered from a human donor who donated a stem cell graft to a child with combined immunodeficiency. CDR3 sequence: CAIRGNTEAFF. CDR3 bases: TGTGCCATCAGAGGTAACACTGAAGCTTTCTTT.